The sequence of this T cell receptor beta chain was determined in a study of human T cells and chemical hapten exposure. Time point described: pre-sensitization, week 0. This sample's treatment: therapeutic diphenylcyclopropenone sensitization with weekly scalp DPC. RNA extraction used unfractionated whole blood as the source of total RNA. Via MiXCR, TCRdb re-called the RACE reads, giving one row per CDR3 protein. The sample lists 45,000 to 65,000 distinct CDR3 sequences, more than 8% occurring once. V was clipped by 5 bases and J by 4 bases, with 11 bases between them. Germline V gene lookup returns CDR1 KGHDR and CDR2 SFDVKD. The CDR3 contains 14 residues.

This clonotype originated in a middle-aged man with alopecia areata. Some clones in this sample may be carry-over from other donors' samples. Sequencing was performed on whole blood, taken in connection with sensitization to the hapten diphenylcyclopropenone (DPC). V usage is TRBV24-1 and J usage is TRBJ2-1; TRBD2 is a possible D gene (6 bases). The CDR3 sequence: CATSGLAPYNEQFF. The CDR3 DNA reads as TGTGCCACCAGTGGTCTAGCGCCTTACAATGAGCAGTTCTTC.